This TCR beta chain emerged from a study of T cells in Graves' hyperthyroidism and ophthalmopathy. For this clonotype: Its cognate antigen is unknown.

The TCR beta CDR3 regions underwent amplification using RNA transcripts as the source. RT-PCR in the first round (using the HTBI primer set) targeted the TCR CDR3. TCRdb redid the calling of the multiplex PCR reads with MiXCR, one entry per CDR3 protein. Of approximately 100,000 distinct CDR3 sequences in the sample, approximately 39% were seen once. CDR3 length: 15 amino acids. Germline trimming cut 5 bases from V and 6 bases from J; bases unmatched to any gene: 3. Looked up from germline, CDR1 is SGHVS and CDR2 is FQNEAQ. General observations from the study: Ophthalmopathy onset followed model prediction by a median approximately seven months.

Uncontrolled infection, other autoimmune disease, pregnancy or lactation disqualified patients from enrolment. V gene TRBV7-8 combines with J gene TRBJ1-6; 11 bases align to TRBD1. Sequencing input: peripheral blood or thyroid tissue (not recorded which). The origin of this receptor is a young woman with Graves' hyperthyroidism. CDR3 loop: CASSAGTGGNSPLHF. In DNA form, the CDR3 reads TGTGCCAGCAGCGCCGGGACAGGGGGTAATTCACCCCTCCACTTT.